These 27 T cell receptor beta chains originate from one sample sequenced in a study of breast tumors, draining lymph nodes, adjacent tissues. Axillary draining lymph nodes of breast cancer patients supplied the node samples. TCRdb re-analysed the multiplex PCR reads in MiXCR, keeping a single row per CDR3 protein. There are some 230,000 distinct CDR3 sequences in the sample; 34% occur only once, and 3% to 4% lies in the top ten. The sequencing input was axillary lymph node tissue. The receptors here all came from a female donor with breast cancer. Some clones in this sample may be carry-over from other donors' samples.

This clonotype was seen ten or more times. J is TRBJ2-5 and V is TRBV7-6, with D maybe TRBD2 (6 bases). CDR1 is SGHVS and CDR2 is FNYEAQ in the germline V gene. The CDR3 loop spans 16 amino acids. V lost 5 bases, J lost 6 bases, and 22 bases lay in between. The CDR3 is CASSPTLTGGTKTQYF. CDR3 DNA sequence: TGTGCCAGCAGCCCAACCCTCACTGGGGGGACCAAGACCCAGTACTTC.

This clonotype was detected many times. J is TRBJ2-2 and V is TRBV25-1, with 8 bases fitting TRBD2. V was clipped by 6 bases and J by 4 bases; unmatched bases: 10. CDR1 is MGHDK and CDR2 is SYGVNS in the germline V gene. The CDR3 spans 16 residues. This chain's CDR3 is CASSTLGGASTGELFF. For the CDR3, the DNA is TGTGCCAGCAGCACCCTCGGGGGGGCAAGCACCGGGGAGCTGTTTTTT.

This clonotype has at least ten counts. V gene TRBV6-1 combines with J gene TRBJ2-7, with 7 bases identical to TRBD2. CDR1 and CDR2 from the germline V gene are MNHNS and SASEGT. After removal of 5 bases from V and 7 bases from J, the junction contained 5 bases not matched to a gene. This CDR3 has 12 residues. As DNA, the CDR3 is TGTGCCAGCAGTCAGGCCGGGGGGGAGCAGTACTTC. Its translation: CASSQAGGEQYF.

The chain joins TRBV4-3 to TRBJ2-7; possible D gene TRBD2, 6 bases. The ends were cut back, 0 bases at V and 0 bases at J, with 12 bases in the middle. This CDR3 is built from 16 residues. CDR1 is LGHNA and CDR2 is YSLEER in the germline V gene. The CDR3 here is CASSQDGAGFSYEQYF. As DNA, the CDR3 is TGCGCCAGCAGCCAAGATGGGGCGGGGTTCTCCTACGAGCAGTACTTC.

The J gene is TRBJ2-6, the V gene TRBV2; D is uncertain. CDR3 length equals 16 residues. Trimming took 5 bases from V and 0 from J, leaving 11 bases between them. The V gene's germline CDR1 is SNHLY and CDR2 FYNNEI. CDR3 in DNA: TGTGCCAGCAGTTTAGTCCGGGTCTCTGGGGCCAACGTCCTGACTTTC. Its protein is CASSLVRVSGANVLTF.

This chain connects TRBV15 to TRBJ2-7, with 10 bases lining up with TRBD2. Losses at the gene ends were 3 bases for V and 1 base for J; bases not matched to a gene: 6. Germline V gives CDR1 LNHNV, CDR2 YYDKDF (reference sequence). CDR3 size: 16 residues. CDR3 sequence: CATSSARTSGSYEQYF. The CDR3 DNA reads as TGTGCCACCAGCAGCGCCCGGACTAGCGGATCCTACGAGCAGTACTTC.

This clonotype occurred a few times. A clone one base away is much larger, so this may be a read error. The chain joins TRBV6-6 to TRBJ1-5, with no clear D. The CDR3 runs to 12 residues. Germline loops: CDR1 MNHNY, CDR2 SVGAGI (reference sequence). The V gene lost 10 bases and the J gene lost 2 bases, with 9 bases spanning the gap. CDR3 in amino acids: CATELGNQPQHF. CDR3 in DNA: TGTGCCACAGAGCTCGGCAATCAGCCCCAGCATTTT.

A word on this clonotype: A read error may account for a junction end that differs from germline. The gene calls are TRBV7-9 and TRBJ2-5; 15 positions match TRBD2. The CDR3 extends over 15 amino acids. Germline lookup yields CDR1 SEHNR and CDR2 FQNEAQ (reference sequence). Here the CDR3 DNA reads TGTGCCAGCAGCCGCCCTCCAGGACTAGCGGGGGGGCCTCCCTTC. The encoded protein is CASSRPPGLAGGPPF.

In this sample, this clonotype turned up many times. The chain is built from TRBV24-1 and TRBJ2-1; 8 bases are shared with TRBD2. Germline values: CDR1 KGHDR, CDR2 SFDVKD. The CDR3 is 16 residues long. CDR3 residues: CARGGSPHSSYNEQFF. Here the CDR3 DNA reads TGTGCTCGGGGGGGGAGCCCTCATAGCTCCTACAATGAGCAGTTCTTC.

This clonotype was detected a few times. This sequence may be a read error, since a much larger clone differs from it by one base. The chain joins TRBV18 to TRBJ2-5; D is tentatively TRBD1 or TRBD2 (5 bases each). Looked up from germline, CDR1 is KGHSH and CDR2 is LQKENI. This CDR3 spans 13 amino acids. The CDR3 DNA reads as TGTGCCAGCCCACCAACGGGGACCGCGACCCAGTACTTC. Residues: CASPPTGTATQYF.

The chain is built from TRBV2 and TRBJ2-2, with 10 positions matching TRBD2. The CDR3 is made up of 18 amino acids. Germline CDR1 reads SNHLY; CDR2 reads FYNNEI. With 0 bases clipped from V and 4 bases from J, the junction kept 8 bases outside the gene matches. The CDR3 nucleotides read TGTGCCAGCAGTGAAGCCAATGAACTAGCGGGGACCACCGGGGAGCTGTTTTTT. Its protein product is CASSEANELAGTTGELFF.

There are many counts of this clonotype. V and J are TRBV19 and TRBJ2-6, with 9 bases that match TRBD1. The germline CDR1 and CDR2 sequences are LNHDA and SQIVND (reference sequence). The CDR3 consists of 20 residues. V lost 5 bases to trimming and J lost 2 bases; unmatched junction nucleotides: 16. The CDR3 protein is CASSENRGRVSFTGANVLTF. The DNA for the CDR3 is TGTGCCAGTAGTGAGAACAGGGGGCGAGTAAGTTTTACTGGGGCCAACGTCCTGACTTTC.

In the case of this clonotype: At one boundary the junction diverges from the germline segment, which might be a read error. The chain recombines TRBV20-1 with TRBJ2-7, with 9 bases matching TRBD2. The CDR3 loop spans 13 amino acids. Germline-derived CDR1 and CDR2 are DFQATT and SNEGSKA (reference sequence). The CDR3 is CSARTSGSYAQYF. For the CDR3, the DNA is TGCAGTGCTAGGACTAGCGGATCCTACGCGCAGTACTTC.

With regard to this clonotype: A read error may be the cause here, since a much bigger clone is one base away. The chain uses TRBV5-1 and TRBJ2-7; 7 positions agree with TRBD1. The CDR3 sequence is 16 residues long. Germline lookup yields CDR1 SGHRS and CDR2 YFSETQ. V lost 3 bases to trimming and J lost 6 bases; unmatched junction nucleotides: 15. The CDR3 protein is CASSSAPGQSSLEQYF. The DNA for the CDR3 is TGCGCCAGCAGCTCGGCCCCGGGACAGTCATCCCTCGAGCAGTACTTC. Full variable domain (outside the CDR3, taken from reference TRBV5-1 and TRBJ2-7): KAGVTQTPRYLIKTRGQQVTLSCSPISGHRSVSWYQQTPGQGLQFLFEYFSETQRNKGNFPGRFSGRQFSNSRSEMNVSTLELGDSALYLCASSSAPGQSSLEQYFGPGTRLTVT.

The rearrangement uses TRBV19 and TRBJ1-4, with a tentative D call TRBD1 (5 bases). Per germline, CDR1 LNHDA and CDR2 SQIVND (reference sequence). V was clipped by 7 bases and J by 7 bases, with 16 bases between them. CDR3 length: 14 amino acids. In DNA, the CDR3 is TGTGCCAGTAATCGGCAGTTGGGGCGTGAAAAACTGTTTTTT. The encoded protein is CASNRQLGREKLFF.

To note about this clonotype: This may arise from a read error, as a much more abundant clone is one base away. Likely a read error: the CDR3 ends without its conserved phenylalanine or tryptophan. The J gene is TRBJ2-5, the V gene TRBV9; the D gene could be TRBD1 or TRBD2 (6 bases each). Germline V CDR1 and CDR2: SGDLS, YYNGEE. The CDR3 totals 13 residues. V lost 3 bases and J lost 5, with 11 bases in between. The CDR3 nucleotides are TGTGCCAGCAGCGCAAGGAGGGGGGAGACCCAGTACTCC. It specifies CASSARRGETQYS.

A few counts support this clonotype. The chain carries TRBV6-5 and TRBJ1-3; the D gene is possibly TRBD1 (5 bases). Trimming removed 2 bases at V and 1 base at J, with 9 bases between. The CDR3 covers 15 residues. Germline V lookup: CDR1 MNHEY, CDR2 SVGAGI. The CDR3 loop is CASSYPGLSGNTIYF. In DNA, the CDR3 is TGTGCCAGCAGTTACCCGGGACTTTCTGGAAACACCATATATTTT.

This clonotype was seen many times. This could be a read error, since a much larger clone is one nucleotide away. This sequence joins TRBV20-1 and TRBJ2-7, with D maybe TRBD1 (6 bases). The CDR3 is made up of 17 amino acids. Germline CDR1 and CDR2: DFQATT and SNEGSKA (reference sequence). In DNA, the CDR3 is TGCAGTACTAGAGGTCTAACAGGGAGCGCCTCAACCTACGAGCAGTACTTC. Translated, it gives CSTRGLTGSASTYEQYF.

This clonotype was recorded a few times. The chain couples TRBV6-5 to TRBJ2-3; D is tentatively TRBD1 or TRBD2 (5 bases each). The CDR3 is 14 amino acids. The germline V and J ends were trimmed by 5 bases and 0 bases, with 9 bases remaining between them. Germline-derived CDR1 and CDR2 are MNHEY and SVGAGI. The CDR3 loop reads CASSLRDSTDTQYF. The CDR3 bases are TGTGCCAGCAGTCTCCGGGACAGCACAGATACGCAGTATTTT.

This chain connects TRBV29-1 to TRBJ1-2; TRBD1 aligns across 12 bases. The J segment lost 4 bases and the V segment lost 7 bases, leaving 4 bases of the junction unmatched. The CDR3 is made up of 13 amino acids. CDR1 is SQVTM and CDR2 is ANQGSEA in the germline V gene. This CDR3 reads CSAGTGGLYGYTF. Here the CDR3 DNA reads TGCAGCGCAGGGACAGGGGGCCTCTATGGCTACACCTTC.

The chain links TRBV15 to TRBJ2-7; 8 bases align to TRBD2. Germline values: CDR1 LNHNV, CDR2 YYDKDF (reference sequence). V was clipped by 4 bases and J by 1 base; unmatched bases: 3. CDR3 length equals 14 residues. CDR3 DNA sequence: TGTGCCACCAGCACGGGGGGGGGATCCTACGAGCAGTACTTC. Translating it yields CATSTGGGSYEQYF. The complete variable domain, with remaining parts taken from reference TRBV15 and TRBJ2-7, reads DAMVIQNPRYQVTQFGKPVTLSCSQTLNHNVMYWYQQKSSQAPKLLFHYYDKDFNNEADTPDNFQSRRPNTSFCFLDIRSPGLGDTAMYLCATSTGGGSYEQYFGPGTRLTVT.

A single count supports this clonotype. The chain recombines TRBV7-3 with TRBJ2-1; TRBD2 agrees at 7 bases. Germline V lookup: CDR1 SGHTA, CDR2 FQGTGA. This CDR3 has 14 amino acids. J was trimmed by 7 bases and V by 2 bases; bases with no gene match: 5. CDR3 loop: CASSLVGGQNEQFF. DNA of the CDR3: TGTGCCAGCAGCTTAGTGGGAGGGCAGAATGAGCAGTTCTTC.

This clonotype has ten or more counts. This chain joins TRBV2 and TRBJ2-5; D might be TRBD1 or TRBD2, each matching 5 bases. The CDR3 is 13 amino acids. Trimming stripped 6 bases from V and 3 bases from J, with 11 bases between. CDR1 SNHLY and CDR2 FYNNEI come from the germline V gene. The CDR3 spells CASSWDGEETQYF. Written as DNA, the CDR3 is TGTGCCAGCAGCTGGGACGGGGAAGAGACCCAGTACTTC.

This clonotype was observed at least ten times. This rearrangement joins TRBV24-1 to TRBJ2-2, with D unclear. V lost 5 bases to trimming and J lost 8 bases, with 11 bases between them. The CDR3 has 13 amino acids. Germline-derived CDR1 and CDR2 are KGHDR and SFDVKD. This CDR3 is CATSADPWGELFF. The CDR3 region has the DNA TGTGCCACCAGTGCTGACCCTTGGGGGGAGCTGTTTTTT.

There are many counts of this clonotype. The V gene is TRBV20-1, the J gene TRBJ2-7; TRBD1 aligns across 9 bases. The CDR3 sequence is 14 residues long. Germline V gene sequence: CDR1 DFQATT, CDR2 SNEGSKA (reference sequence). The V and J ends lost 5 bases and 1 base, in that order; junction bases with no gene match: 6. The CDR3 DNA is TGCAGTGCTGTCCGGGACAGGGTATCCTACGAGCAGTACTTC. Amino acid sequence: CSAVRDRVSYEQYF.

This clonotype was detected many times. The V call is TRBV20-1, the J call TRBJ1-6; D call uncertain. Germline V gene lookup returns CDR1 DFQATT and CDR2 SNEGSKA (reference sequence). This CDR3 has 13 residues. Between the trimmed V and J ends, which lost 3 bases and 7 bases, there was a span of 10 bases. The DNA for the CDR3 is TGCAGTGCTAGTGGAGGGAAGAATTCACCCCTCCACTTT. It specifies CSASGGKNSPLHF.

This chain links TRBV9 with TRBJ1-1; 11 bases match TRBD1. This CDR3 spans 17 amino acids. Germline assignment: CDR1 SGDLS and CDR2 YYNGEE. The V and J ends lost 1 base and 6 bases, in that order; junction bases with no gene match: 11. The CDR3 nucleotides read TGTGCCAGCAGCGTACTAGGTACCGGGACAGGGGGAGCTGAAGCTTTCTTT. The encoded protein is CASSVLGTGTGGAEAFF. The whole variable domain, filled in from reference TRBV9 and TRBJ1-1, reads DSGVTQTPKHLITATGQRVTLRCSPRSGDLSVYWYQQSLDQGLQFLIQYYNGEERAKGNILERFSAQQFPDLHSELNLSSLELGDSALYFCASSVLGTGTGGAEAFFGQGTRLTVV.